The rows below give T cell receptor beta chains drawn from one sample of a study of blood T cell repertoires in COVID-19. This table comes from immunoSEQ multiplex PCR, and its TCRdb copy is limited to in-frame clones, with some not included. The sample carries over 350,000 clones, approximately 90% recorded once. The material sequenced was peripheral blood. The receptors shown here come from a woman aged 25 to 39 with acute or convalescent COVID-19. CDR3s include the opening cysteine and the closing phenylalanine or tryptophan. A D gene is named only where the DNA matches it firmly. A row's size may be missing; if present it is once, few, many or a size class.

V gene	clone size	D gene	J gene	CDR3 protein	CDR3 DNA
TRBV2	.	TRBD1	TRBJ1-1	CASSRDRGTTEAFF	TGTGCCAGCAGTCGGGACAGGGGTACCACTGAAGCTTTCTTT
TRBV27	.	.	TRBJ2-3	CASSLRARDVPGDTQYF	TGTGCCAGCAGTTTAAGGGCGCGGGATGTCCCGGGTGATACGCAGTATTTT
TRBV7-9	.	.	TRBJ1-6	CASSLTGYSSPLHF	TGTGCCAGCAGCTTGACAGGCTATAGTTCACCCCTCCACTTT
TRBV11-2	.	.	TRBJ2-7	CASSYSGSYEQYF	TGTGCCAGCAGCTATTCCGGGAGCTACGAGCAGTACTTC
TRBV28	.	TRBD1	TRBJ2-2	CASSPGRGQGHTGELFF	TGTGCCAGCAGTCCGGGGAGGGGACAGGGGCACACCGGGGAGCTGTTTTTT
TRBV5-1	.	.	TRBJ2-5	CASSLSGETQYF	TGCGCCAGCAGCTTGAGCGGCGAGACCCAGTACTTC
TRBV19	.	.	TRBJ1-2	CASSPFNTAGLNYGYTF	TGTGCCAGTAGTCCCTTTAATACGGCAGGCCTTAACTATGGCTACACCTTC
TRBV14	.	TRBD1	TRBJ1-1	CASSPGTGGNTEAFF	TGTGCCAGCAGCCCCGGGACAGGGGGGAACACTGAAGCTTTCTTT
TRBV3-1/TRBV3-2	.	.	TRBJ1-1	CASSQLLQGTEAFF	TGTGCCAGCAGCCAACTACTACAGGGCACTGAAGCTTTCTTT
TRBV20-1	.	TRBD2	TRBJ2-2	CSARDSSGGAGELFF	TGCAGTGCTCGTGATTCTAGCGGGGGGGCCGGGGAGCTGTTTTTT
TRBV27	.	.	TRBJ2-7	CASSRRLIYEQYF	TGTGCCAGCAGTCGGAGACTCATCTACGAGCAGTACTTC
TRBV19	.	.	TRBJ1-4	CASSTPTGRRNEKLFF	TGTGCCAGTAGTACCCCGACAGGCCGGAGAAATGAAAAACTGTTTTTT
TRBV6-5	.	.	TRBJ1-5	CASNQGIPGNQPQHF	TGTGCCAGCAACCAGGGGATTCCCGGCAATCAGCCCCAGCATTTT
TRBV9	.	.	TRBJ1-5	CASSARDNTNSNQPQHF	TGTGCCAGCAGCGCGAGAGACAACACGAATAGCAATCAGCCCCAGCATTTT
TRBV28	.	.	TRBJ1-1	CASSPRRILGNTMNTEAFF	TGTGCCAGCAGCCCAAGACGGATACTCGGTAACACTATGAACACTGAAGCTTTCTTT
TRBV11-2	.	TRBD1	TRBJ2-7	CASSLDSTGTGGYEQYF	TGTGCCAGCAGCTTAGACTCGACCGGGACAGGAGGCTACGAGCAGTACTTC
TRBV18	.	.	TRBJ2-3	CASSPRGTPQEAQYF	TGTGCCAGCTCACCTCGGGGGACGCCCCAAGAGGCGCAGTATTTT
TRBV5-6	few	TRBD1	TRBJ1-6	CASSLDGQGAAPLHF	TGTGCCAGCAGCTTGGACGGACAGGGGGCTGCACCCCTCCACTTT
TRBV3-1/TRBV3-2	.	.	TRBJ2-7	CASSQGQGREQYF	TGTGCCAGCAGCCAAGGGCAGGGGCGGGAGCAGTACTTC
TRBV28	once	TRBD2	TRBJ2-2	CAATGGGELFF	TGTGCCGCCACGGGGGGAGGGGAGCTGTTTTTT
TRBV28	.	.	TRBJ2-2	CATGLPRELFF	TGTGCCACGGGACTTCCCCGGGAGCTGTTTTTT
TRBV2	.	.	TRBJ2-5	CASTSFSETQYF	TGTGCCAGCACGAGTTTTTCGGAGACCCAGTACTTC
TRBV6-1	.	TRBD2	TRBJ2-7	CASSVRILAGRSYEQYF	TGTGCCAGCAGTGTCCGTATACTAGCGGGTAGATCCTACGAGCAGTACTTC
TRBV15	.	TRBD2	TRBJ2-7	CATSRGGGESYEQYF	TGTGCCACCAGCAGAGGCGGGGGGGAATCGTACGAGCAGTACTTC
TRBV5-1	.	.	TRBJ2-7	CASSLLGVGYEQYF	TGCGCCAGCAGCTTGTTAGGGGTGGGCTACGAGCAGTACTTC